This TCR beta chain was recorded in a study of CD8 T cells in ankylosing spondylitis. This CDR3 has 14 residues. Overall study findings and caveats: Clones linked to disease were reported to show significant enrichment in matched ankylosing spondylitis synovial fluid. Some of the motif variants had earlier been found in reactive arthritis patients' fluid and blood.

This clonotype was recorded many times. The target antigen is unknown. Via MiXCR, TCRdb re-called the 5' RACE reads, giving one row per CDR3 protein. This table has 25,000 to 35,000 distinct CDR3 sequences, approximately 7.1% appearing once. The source of this sequence is a male donor with ankylosing spondylitis or in good health (not recorded which). The chain combines TRBV21-1 with TRBJ2-7. TRBV21-1 is described as a pseudogene. Sequencing was done on a sample of blood, either unsorted or a sorted T cell fraction (not recorded which). The CDR3 sequence: CASSKVVGVYEQYF. DNA of the CDR3: TGTGCCAGCAGCAAAGTGGTCGGGGTCTACGAGCAGTACTTC.